The 11 T cell receptor beta chains given below trace back to one sample, sequenced in a study of vaccination and CD4 T cells after COVID-19. These receptors lack a known antigen. Treatment indicated: approximately 9-day PBMC culture with coronavirus spike peptide pools or control peptides (ViraFEST assay). Oncomine TCR Beta short-read sequencing was applied to DNA from cultured CD4+ T cells. Each CDR3 protein is one row after TCRdb ran MiXCR on the PCR reads. The sample records 6,500 to 10,000 distinct CDR3 sequences, 61% being singletons. Specimen: CD4+ T cells from blood, cultured in vitro. The receptors stem from a human donor who had recovered from COVID-19.

The rearrangement links TRBV7-8 to TRBJ2-7; maybe TRBD2 (5 bases). The CDR3 length is 15 residues. Germline lookup yields CDR1 SGHVS and CDR2 FQNEAQ. V lost 5 bases to trimming and J lost 5 bases, with 19 bases between them. The CDR3 is CASSPPRRYGDEQYF. The CDR3 DNA sequence: TGTGCCAGCAGCCCCCCACGGAGGTACGGTGACGAGCAGTACTTC.

The V call is TRBV25-1, the J call TRBJ2-3; D is uncertain. The CDR3 runs 14 residues. Germline V lookup: CDR1 MGHDK, CDR2 SYGVNS. Trimming stripped 3 bases from V and 8 bases from J, with 15 bases between. The CDR3 region has the DNA TGTGCCAGCAGTGAGCCGCCGCTGTGGGGTACGCAGTATTTT. Amino acid sequence: CASSEPPLWGTQYF.

The chain joins TRBV5-1 to TRBJ1-2, with 9 bases fitting TRBD1. This CDR3 comprises 13 residues. The ends lost 4 bases at V and 8 bases at J; junction bases unmatched: 6. CDR1 is SGHRS and CDR2 is YFSETQ in the germline V gene. The CDR3 DNA sequence: TGCGCCAGCAGCGAAACAGGGGGCGGGGGCTACACCTTC. Its protein product is CASSETGGGGYTF.

V gene TRBV21-1 combines with J gene TRBJ1-1. TRBV21-1 is assigned pseudogene status. The length of the CDR3 is 15 residues. The chain's CDR3 is CASSKAHTFPTEAFF. CDR3 coding DNA: TGTGCCAGCAGCAAAGCGCACACATTCCCCACTGAAGCTTTCTTT.

The genes are TRBV19 and TRBJ2-7; 10 nucleotides agree with TRBD1. Germline-derived CDR1 and CDR2 are LNHDA and SQIVND (reference sequence). This CDR3 is built from 14 residues. V dropped 8 bases and J dropped 2; count of bases not matched to a gene: 6. In DNA, the CDR3 is TGTGCCAGTCGAGGACAGGGGGGACCCTACGAGCAGTACTTC. Translated, it gives CASRGQGGPYEQYF.

The V call is TRBV20-1, the J call TRBJ1-4; D uncertain. Trimming pared 3 bases from V and 8 bases from J, leaving 16 bases between. This CDR3 comprises 14 residues. Germline V gene lookup returns CDR1 DFQATT and CDR2 SNEGSKA (reference sequence). This CDR3 is CSASEQRRGEKLFF. Here the CDR3 DNA reads TGCAGTGCTAGTGAACAAAGGCGTGGGGAAAAACTGTTTTTT.

CDR3 sequence reads: CASSLARTIAGGHGATDTQYF. The CDR3 nucleotides read TGTGCCAGCAGTTTAGCCCGGACAATAGCGGGAGGCCATGGAGCCACAGATACGCAGTATTTT. J is TRBJ2-3 and V is TRBV12-3 or TRBV12-4; the match to TRBD2 covers 10 bases. The V gene end was trimmed by 0 bases and the J gene end by 2 bases; junction bases not matched to a gene: 17. This CDR3 spans 21 amino acids.

There are a few counts of this clonotype. This chain joins TRBV20-1 and TRBJ1-5; TRBD1 agrees at 7 bases. The CDR3 sequence is 15 residues long. Trimming cost V 3 bases and J 6 bases; bases outside gene matches: 11. CDR1 is DFQATT and CDR2 is SNEGSKA in the germline V gene (reference sequence). The CDR3 DNA reads TGCAGTGCTAGCGAGCCCGACAGGGTGGGTCAGCCCCAGCATTTT. It specifies CSASEPDRVGQPQHF.

This chain links TRBV7-8 with TRBJ2-5; TRBD2 matches 12 bases. V shed 1 base, J shed 0 bases, and the junction held 3 bases outside the gene matches. This CDR3 has 17 amino acids. Germline V gene data show CDR1 as SGHVS and CDR2 as FQNEAQ. CDR3 nucleotides: TGTGCCAGCAGCTTAGGGCTAGCGGGGGGGTACCAAGAGACCCAGTACTTC. Its translation is CASSLGLAGGYQETQYF.

This clonotype was counted between two and nine times. This rearrangement joins TRBV7-3 to TRBJ1-1; D not certain. The CDR3 covers 13 residues. Germline V CDR1 and CDR2: SGHTA, FQGTGA. Trimming cost V 5 bases and J 0 bases, with 7 bases left between them. The CDR3 sequence: CASSAMMNTEAFF. CDR3 DNA: TGTGCCAGCAGCGCGATGATGAACACTGAAGCTTTCTTT. Filled out from reference TRBV7-3 and TRBJ1-1, the complete variable domain reads GAGVSQTPSNKVTEKGKYVELRCDPISGHTALYWYRQSLGQGPEFLIYFQGTGAADDSGLPNDRFFAVRPEGSVSTLKIQRTERGDSAVYLCASSAMMNTEAFFGQGTRLTVV.

The chain has TRBV18 and TRBJ1-2; TRBD1 matches 7 bases. The CDR3 consists of 13 residues. Unmatched junction bases numbered 4, after V lost 5 bases and J lost 4 bases. Germline V CDR1 and CDR2: KGHSH, LQKENI. The CDR3 nucleotides are TGTGCCAGCTCAGCAGGGGGTCCCTATGGCTACACCTTC. Its protein product is CASSAGGPYGYTF.